This passage covers 30 T cell receptor beta chains from one sample sequenced in a study of blood T cell repertoires in COVID-19. Method: immunoSEQ multiplex PCR; TCRdb's copy keeps in-frame clones and lacks some. The sample lists approximately 94,000 clones, about 80% seen once, with around an eighth in the top ten. The sample taken for sequencing was peripheral blood. The source of these receptors is a woman in her 70s with acute or convalescent COVID-19.

The chain joins TRBV7-9 to TRBJ1-1; D gene unclear. The germline V and J ends were trimmed by 0 bases and 1 base, with 9 bases remaining between them. The CDR3 is made up of 15 amino acids. Germline V gene lookup returns CDR1 SEHNR and CDR2 FQNEAQ (reference sequence). In nucleotides, the CDR3 is TGTGCCAGCAGCTTAGCCCGATCCGGGAACACTGAAGCTTTCTTT. Amino acid sequence: CASSLARSGNTEAFF.

The gene calls are TRBV29-1 and TRBJ1-4, with 11 bases aligning to TRBD1. The CDR3 sequence is 13 residues long. V lost 7 bases and J lost 7; bases outside the gene matches: 5. In germline, CDR1 is SQVTM, CDR2 ANQGSEA. The CDR3 DNA is TGCAGCGCTTCCGGGACAGGGGGTGAAAAACTGTTTTTT. Its protein is CSASGTGGEKLFF.

J is TRBJ1-3 and V is TRBV6-5, with 8 bases identical to TRBD1. V lost 6 bases, J lost 3 bases, and 4 bases stayed unmatched. The CDR3 loop spans 14 amino acids. The germline V gene encodes CDR1 MNHEY and CDR2 SVGAGI. The CDR3: CASSRQGYGNTIYF. Written as DNA, the CDR3 is TGTGCCAGCAGCCGACAGGGGTATGGAAACACCATATATTTT.

The rearrangement links TRBV12-3 or TRBV12-4 to TRBJ2-1, with 7 bases lining up with TRBD2. CDR3 length: 13 residues. V was clipped by 6 bases and J by 6 bases; unmatched bases: 5. The CDR3 bases are TGTGCCAGCAGCTTACTAGCGCTCAATGAGCAGTTCTTC. It encodes CASSLLALNEQFF.

The genes are TRBV6-1 and TRBJ1-2, with 9 bases lining up with TRBD1. V lost 2 bases to trimming and J lost 8 bases; unmatched junction nucleotides: 6. Per the germline V gene, CDR1 is MNHNS and CDR2 is SASEGT. CDR3 length: 14 residues. The CDR3 DNA reads TGTGCCAGCAGTGAATCACAGGGGGCTGGGGGCTACACCTTC. Its protein product is CASSESQGAGGYTF.

The rearrangement uses TRBV7-6 and TRBJ2-2; TRBD2 is a possible D gene (6 bases). The V gene's germline CDR1 is SGHVS and CDR2 FNYEAQ. This CDR3 has 16 residues. V lost 5 bases, J lost 3 bases, and 16 bases lay in between. CDR3 in amino acids: CASSPSTGGYTGELFF. The CDR3 DNA reads TGTGCCAGCAGCCCTTCTACCGGGGGATACACCGGGGAGCTGTTTTTT.

The V gene is TRBV29-1, the J gene TRBJ1-1; D gene ambiguous. The CDR3 contains 12 residues. The germline V and J ends were trimmed by 5 bases and 2 bases, with 9 bases remaining between them. CDR1 is SQVTM and CDR2 is ANQGSEA in the germline V gene. This CDR3 is CSVSGGNTEAFF. In DNA form, the CDR3 reads TGCAGCGTTTCCGGAGGAAACACTGAAGCTTTCTTT.

V usage is TRBV28 and J usage is TRBJ2-4, with D perhaps TRBD2 (5 bases). The germline gives CDR1 MDHEN, CDR2 SYDVKM. The V and J ends lost 5 bases and 3 bases respectively, with 17 bases between them. CDR3 length equals 16 residues. This CDR3 is CASSMGGGPRKNIQYF. DNA for the CDR3: TGTGCCAGCAGTATGGGTGGAGGACCGCGCAAAAACATTCAGTACTTC.

In the case of this clone: The junction departs from germline at one end; a sequencing error may be responsible. In DNA form, the CDR3 reads TGTGCCAGCAGTTTAGCGAAGGACACCGAAGCTTTCTTT. Its protein is CASSLAKDTEAFF. The V call is TRBV12-3 or TRBV12-4, the J call TRBJ1-1; D may be TRBD1 (5 bases). The CDR3 is 13 residues long.

V usage is TRBV19 and J usage is TRBJ1-1; 8 bases match TRBD1. The length of the CDR3 is 14 residues. The V gene end was trimmed by 4 bases and the J gene end by 7 bases; junction bases not matched to a gene: 8. Germline loops: CDR1 LNHDA, CDR2 SQIVND (reference sequence). In DNA, the CDR3 is TGTGCCAGTAGTAGCGGACAGGGTATTAATGAAGCTTTCTTT. Translation: CASSSGQGINEAFF.

V and J are TRBV14 and TRBJ1-2; possible D gene TRBD1, 6 bases. Germline CDR1 SGHDN, CDR2 FVKESK. The CDR3 spans 15 residues. V was shortened by 0 bases and J by 2 bases, with 10 bases between the two germline ends. CDR3 in amino acids: CASSQDRTVNYGYTF. The CDR3 nucleotides are TGTGCCAGCAGCCAAGACCGGACAGTAAACTATGGCTACACCTTC.

The chain couples TRBV6-1 to TRBJ1-2; the match to TRBD1 covers 8 bases. Germline V gene data show CDR1 as MNHNS and CDR2 as SASEGT. V shed 2 bases and J 3 bases; nucleotides not matched to a gene: 5. This CDR3 region has 15 residues. The CDR3 DNA is TGTGCCAGCAGTGAATCGGGACAGGACTACTATGGCTACACCTTC. Translated: CASSESGQDYYGYTF.

In this sample, this clone turned up a few times. V usage is TRBV11-2 and J usage is TRBJ1-1, with D perhaps TRBD1 (6 bases). Trimming shortened V by 6 bases and J by 3 bases, and 17 bases separated the two germline ends. CDR3 length equals 15 residues. The germline gives CDR1 SGHAT, CDR2 FQNNGV. The CDR3 DNA sequence: TGTGCCAGCAGGCCGGGGGGCCTATGGGACACTGAAGCTTTCTTT. It is translated as CASRPGGLWDTEAFF.

The chain employs TRBV7-8 and TRBJ1-6; maybe TRBD1 (5 bases). This CDR3 region has 17 residues. Germline V gene data show CDR1 as SGHVS and CDR2 as FQNEAQ. The V and J ends lost 1 base and 0 bases respectively, with 10 bases between them. The CDR3 nucleotides read TGTGCCAGCAGCTTAGGAATCGACAGCTCCTATAATTCACCCCTCCACTTT. It specifies CASSLGIDSSYNSPLHF.

The genes are TRBV6-2 or TRBV6-3 and TRBJ1-1; D might be TRBD1 (5 bases). V lost 2 bases and J 5 bases, leaving 9 bases between the germline ends. The CDR3 consists of 13 residues. Germline CDR1 is MNHEY and CDR2 is SVGEGT. The CDR3 here is CASSYLRQTEAFF. CDR3 DNA: TGTGCCAGCAGTTACCTACGACAGACTGAAGCTTTCTTT.

The chain employs TRBV13 and TRBJ1-6, with TRBD1 matching over 8 bases. This CDR3 contains 16 residues. Germline V gives CDR1 PRHDT, CDR2 FYEKMQ (reference sequence). V shed 5 bases, J shed 8 bases, and the junction held 11 bases outside the gene matches. CDR3 bases: TGTGCCAGCAGCCCTATGACCGGACAGGGAGATTCACCCCTCCACTTT. Encoded protein: CASSPMTGQGDSPLHF. Based on the CDR3 plus reference TRBV13 and TRBJ1-6, the full variable domain is AAGVIQSPRHLIKEKRETATLKCYPIPRHDTVYWYQQGPGQDPQFLISFYEKMQSDKGSIPDRFSAQQFSDYHSELNMSSLELGDSALYFCASSPMTGQGDSPLHFGNGTRLTVT.

CDR3 residues: CASSLIPHEDTEAFF. CDR3 DNA: TGTGCCAGCAGCTTAATACCTCATGAGGACACTGAAGCTTTCTTT. The V and J genes are TRBV7-2 and TRBJ1-1; D not resolved. The CDR3 spans 15 residues. CDR1 and CDR2 (germline): SGHTA, FQGNSA. Trimming stripped 2 bases from V and 3 bases from J, with 13 bases between. Combining the CDR3 with reference TRBV7-2 and TRBJ1-1 gives the whole variable domain GAGVSQSPSNKVTEKGKDVELRCDPISGHTALYWYRQSLGQGLEFLIYFQGNSAPDKSGLPSDRFSAERTGGSVSTLTIQRTQQEDSAVYLCASSLIPHEDTEAFFGQGTRLTVV.

The chain links TRBV7-6 to TRBJ1-1; 7 bases line up with TRBD1. The CDR3 totals 14 residues. V gave up 5 bases and J gave up 0 bases; unmatched junction bases: 3. The V gene's germline CDR1 is SGHVS and CDR2 FNYEAQ. As DNA, the CDR3 is TGTGCCAGCAGCCGGACAGGCCTGAACACTGAAGCTTTCTTT. Translation: CASSRTGLNTEAFF.

The V gene is TRBV7-2, the J gene TRBJ2-5; possibly TRBD2 for D (5 bases). V was shortened by 2 bases and J by 3 bases, with 10 bases between the two germline ends. CDR3 length: 14 amino acids. Per the germline V gene, CDR1 is SGHTA and CDR2 is FQGNSA. The CDR3 reads CASSLNGLEETQYF. DNA of the CDR3: TGTGCCAGCAGCTTAAATGGACTGGAAGAGACCCAGTACTTC.

V gene TRBV29-1 combines with J gene TRBJ1-5, with 7 bases aligning to TRBD1. This CDR3 contains 14 residues. Germline loops: CDR1 SQVTM, CDR2 ANQGSEA. V lost 7 bases, J lost 4 bases, and 10 bases stayed unmatched. As DNA, the CDR3 is TGCAGCGCGTGGGACAGTGGGGGAAATCAGCCCCAGCATTTT. Protein product: CSAWDSGGNQPQHF. Variable domain in full (rest from reference TRBV29-1 and TRBJ1-5): SAVISQKPSRDICQRGTSLTIQCQVDSQVTMMFWYRQQPGQSLTLIATANQGSEATYESGFVIDKFPISRPNLTFSTLTVSNMSPEDSSIYLCSAWDSGGNQPQHFGDGTRLSIL.

The V call is TRBV20-1, the J call TRBJ1-1; 11 positions agree with TRBD1. CDR3 length equals 16 residues. The V segment lost 3 bases and the J segment 1 base; nucleotides outside the gene matches: 7. Germline values: CDR1 DFQATT, CDR2 SNEGSKA (reference sequence). Here the CDR3 DNA reads TGCAGTGCTAGTCCTTTCGGGACAGGGGGGAACACTGAAGCTTTCTTT. Translated, it gives CSASPFGTGGNTEAFF.

This clone occurred a few times. This chain links TRBV6-6 with TRBJ2-7; no definite D call. This CDR3 is 14 amino acids long. Germline V lookup: CDR1 MNHNY, CDR2 SVGAGI (reference sequence). V was clipped by 7 bases and J by 5 bases, with 18 bases between them. Here the CDR3 DNA reads TGTGCCAGCACCCTCGGCTCCCGCGGCGACGAGCAGTACGTC. Translation: CASTLGSRGDEQYV.

The rearrangement uses TRBV7-9 and TRBJ1-1; tentatively, D is TRBD1 (5 bases). CDR1 is SEHNR and CDR2 is FQNEAQ in the germline V gene (reference sequence). Between the trimmed V and J ends, which lost 4 bases and 5 bases, there was a span of 17 bases. The CDR3 is 15 residues long. For the CDR3, the DNA is TGTGCCAGCAGCTCTGCCTCCTCGGGGGGTACTGAAGCTTTCTTT. Its protein is CASSSASSGGTEAFF.

The V call is TRBV2, the J call TRBJ2-3; tentative D call: TRBD1 (6 bases). V shed 8 bases and J shed 0 bases, with 12 bases lying between them. Germline V gene data show CDR1 as SNHLY and CDR2 as FYNNEI. This CDR3 comprises 14 residues. CDR3 protein: CASCRDKSTDTQYF. The CDR3 region has the DNA TGTGCCAGCTGCCGGGACAAGAGCACAGATACGCAGTATTTT.

The V and J genes are TRBV7-9 and TRBJ1-5, with a weak D call TRBD1 (5 bases). Deletions cut 2 bases from V and 5 bases from J, with 7 bases between. From germline, CDR1 is SEHNR and CDR2 FQNEAQ (reference sequence). The CDR3 has 13 amino acids. CDR3 loop: CASSLRGDQPQHF. The CDR3, as DNA: TGTGCCAGCAGCTTACGGGGGGATCAGCCCCAGCATTTT.

This rearrangement joins TRBV19 to TRBJ2-3, with D possibly being TRBD2 (5 bases). This CDR3 is built from 12 residues. CDR1 and CDR2 from the germline V gene are LNHDA and SQIVND (reference sequence). V lost 1 base and J 6 bases, leaving 5 bases between the germline ends. CDR3 amino acids: CASSIGEDTQYF. The DNA of the CDR3 is TGTGCCAGTAGTATAGGGGAGGATACGCAGTATTTT.

In DNA, the CDR3 is TGTGCCAGCAGTTTCCCTATGACTAGCGGGGGGTCCTTCGCGAACACCGGGGAGCTGTTTTTT. Its translation is CASSFPMTSGGSFANTGELFF. This chain joins TRBV6-2 or TRBV6-3 and TRBJ2-2; 13 positions agree with TRBD2. J gave up 0 bases and V 4 bases, and 14 bases lay outside the gene matches. Germline V gene data show CDR1 as MNHEY and CDR2 as SVGEGT. The CDR3 runs to 21 residues.

The chain combines TRBV4-2 with TRBJ1-2, with 7 bases aligning to TRBD1. This CDR3 has 15 amino acids. The V and J ends lost 3 bases and 0 bases, in that order; junction bases with no gene match: 4. The germline gives CDR1 LGHNA, CDR2 YNFKEQ. Written as DNA, the CDR3 is TGTGCCAGCAGCCAGAAGACAGGGCCTAACTATGGCTACACCTTC. Protein sequence: CASSQKTGPNYGYTF.

This clone has more than one count but fewer than ten. The rearrangement uses TRBV5-4 and TRBJ1-2; maybe TRBD1 (6 bases). The CDR3 consists of 13 residues. The germline gives CDR1 SGHNT, CDR2 YYREEE (reference sequence). Trimming shortened V by 4 bases and J by 7 bases, and 14 bases separated the two germline ends. CDR3 coding DNA: TGTGCCAGCAGCCTAGGGACATTCCCTGGCTACACCTTC. Encoded protein: CASSLGTFPGYTF.

The chain carries TRBV9 and TRBJ2-7, with TRBD2 matching over 7 bases. Germline V gene sequence: CDR1 SGDLS, CDR2 YYNGEE. The CDR3 has 18 amino acids. The V and J ends lost 0 bases and 2 bases, in that order; junction bases with no gene match: 14. The CDR3 region is CASSVVQSNSGETYEQYV. The CDR3 DNA follows: TGTGCCAGCAGCGTAGTACAGTCCAACAGCGGGGAAACCTACGAGCAGTACGTC.